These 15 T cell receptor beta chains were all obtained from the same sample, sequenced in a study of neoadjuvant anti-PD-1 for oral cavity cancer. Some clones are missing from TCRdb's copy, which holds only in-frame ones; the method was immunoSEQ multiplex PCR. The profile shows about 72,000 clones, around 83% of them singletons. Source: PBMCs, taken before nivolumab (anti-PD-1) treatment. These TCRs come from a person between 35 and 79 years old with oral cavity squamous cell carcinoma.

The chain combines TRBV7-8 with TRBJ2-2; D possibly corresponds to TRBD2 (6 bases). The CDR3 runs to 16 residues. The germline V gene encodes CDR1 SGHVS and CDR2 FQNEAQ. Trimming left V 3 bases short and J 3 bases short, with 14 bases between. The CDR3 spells CASSFRRDPDTGELFF. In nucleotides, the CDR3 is TGTGCCAGCAGCTTTAGGCGGGATCCGGACACCGGGGAGCTGTTTTTT. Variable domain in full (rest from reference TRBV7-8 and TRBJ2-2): GAGVSQSPRYKVAKRGQDVALRCDPISGHVSLFWYQQALGQGPEFLTYFQNEAQLDKSGLPSDRFFAERPEGSVSTLKIQRTQQEDSAVYLCASSFRRDPDTGELFFGEGSRLTVL.

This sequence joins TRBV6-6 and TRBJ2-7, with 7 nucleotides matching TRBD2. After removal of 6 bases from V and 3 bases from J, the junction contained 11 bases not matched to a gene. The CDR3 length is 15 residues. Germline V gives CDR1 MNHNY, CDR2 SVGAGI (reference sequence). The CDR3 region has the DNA TGTGCCAGCAGGGCTCCCCGGGGAGGGGACTACGAGCAGTACTTC. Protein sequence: CASRAPRGGDYEQYF.

CDR3 in amino acids: CASSSRGARKTNTGELFF. The CDR3 nucleotides are TGTGCCAGCAGCAGTAGGGGGGCCCGAAAAACGAACACCGGGGAGCTGTTTTTT. The chain has TRBV4-2 and TRBJ2-2; D possibly uses TRBD1 or TRBD2 (6 bases each). Germline-derived CDR1 and CDR2 are LGHNA and YNFKEQ. The CDR3 runs to 18 residues. Trimming shortened V by 5 bases and J by 0 bases, and 19 bases separated the two germline ends.

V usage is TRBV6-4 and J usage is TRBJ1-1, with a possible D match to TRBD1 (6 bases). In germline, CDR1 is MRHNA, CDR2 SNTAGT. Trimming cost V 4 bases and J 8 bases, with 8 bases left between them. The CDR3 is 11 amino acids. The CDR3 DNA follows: TGTGCCAGCAGTGGAGACAGGGAAGCTTTCTTT. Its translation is CASSGDREAFF.

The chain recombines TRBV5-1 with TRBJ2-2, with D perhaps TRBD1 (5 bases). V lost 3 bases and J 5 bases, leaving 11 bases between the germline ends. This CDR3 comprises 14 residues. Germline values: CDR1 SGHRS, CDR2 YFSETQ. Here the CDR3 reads CASSSTRQTGELFF. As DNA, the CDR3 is TGCGCCAGCAGCTCCACCAGACAGACCGGGGAGCTGTTTTTT.

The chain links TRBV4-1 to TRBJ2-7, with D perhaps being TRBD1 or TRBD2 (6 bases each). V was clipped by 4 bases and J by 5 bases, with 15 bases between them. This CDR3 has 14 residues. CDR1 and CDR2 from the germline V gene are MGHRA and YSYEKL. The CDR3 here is CASSRGGRDNEQYF. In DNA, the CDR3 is TGCGCCAGCAGCCGAGGGGGGAGAGACAACGAGCAGTACTTC.

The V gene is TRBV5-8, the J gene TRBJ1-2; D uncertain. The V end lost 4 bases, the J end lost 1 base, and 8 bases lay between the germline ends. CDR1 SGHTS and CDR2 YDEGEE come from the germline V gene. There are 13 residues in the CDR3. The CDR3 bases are TGTGCCAGCAGCCGCGTTAATAACTATGGCTACACCTTC. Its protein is CASSRVNNYGYTF.

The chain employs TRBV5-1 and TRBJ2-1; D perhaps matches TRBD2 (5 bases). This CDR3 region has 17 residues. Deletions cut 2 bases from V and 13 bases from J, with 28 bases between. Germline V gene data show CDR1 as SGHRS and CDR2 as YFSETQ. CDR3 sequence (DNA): TGCGCCAGCAGCTTAGGACTGGACGATTATCCTACAAAGATACAGTTCTTC. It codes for CASSLGLDDYPTKIQFF.

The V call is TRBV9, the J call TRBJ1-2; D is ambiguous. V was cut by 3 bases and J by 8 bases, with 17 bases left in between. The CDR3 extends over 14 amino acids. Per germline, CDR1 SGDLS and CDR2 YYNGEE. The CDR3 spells CASSGRGSSRGYTF. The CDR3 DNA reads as TGTGCCAGCAGCGGGCGGGGTTCCTCTAGAGGCTACACCTTC.

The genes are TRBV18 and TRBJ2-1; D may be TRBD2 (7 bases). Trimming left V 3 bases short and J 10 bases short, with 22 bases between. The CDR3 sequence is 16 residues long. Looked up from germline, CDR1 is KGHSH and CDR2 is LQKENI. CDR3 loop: CASSPRSDGGAYEQFF. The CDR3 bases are TGTGCCAGCTCACCGCGGTCCGATGGGGGGGCGTACGAGCAGTTCTTC.

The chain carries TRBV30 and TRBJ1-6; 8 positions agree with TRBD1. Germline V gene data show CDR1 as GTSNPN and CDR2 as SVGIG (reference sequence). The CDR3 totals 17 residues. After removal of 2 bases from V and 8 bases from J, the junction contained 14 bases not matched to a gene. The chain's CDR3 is CAWSLLTGAFTDSPLHF. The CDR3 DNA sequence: TGTGCCTGGAGTCTTTTGACAGGGGCTTTCACGGATTCACCCCTCCACTTT.

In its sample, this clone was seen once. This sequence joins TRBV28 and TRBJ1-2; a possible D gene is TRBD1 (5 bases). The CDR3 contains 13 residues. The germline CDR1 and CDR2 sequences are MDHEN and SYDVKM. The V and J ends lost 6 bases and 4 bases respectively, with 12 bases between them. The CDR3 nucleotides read TGTGCCAGCAGACCGGCAGGGAGCTATGGCTACACCTTC. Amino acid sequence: CASRPAGSYGYTF.

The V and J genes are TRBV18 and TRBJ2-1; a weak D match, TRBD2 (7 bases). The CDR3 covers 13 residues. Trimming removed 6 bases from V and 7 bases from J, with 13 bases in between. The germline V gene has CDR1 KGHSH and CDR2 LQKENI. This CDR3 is CASSRGAGNEQFF. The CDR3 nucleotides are TGTGCCAGCTCCCGGGGGGCAGGAAATGAGCAGTTCTTC. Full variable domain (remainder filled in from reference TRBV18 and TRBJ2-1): NAGVMQNPRHLVRRRGQEARLRCSPMKGHSHVYWYRQLPEEGLKFMVYLQKENIIDESGMPKERFSAEFPKEGPSILRIQQVVRGDSAAYFCASSRGAGNEQFFGPGTRLTVL.

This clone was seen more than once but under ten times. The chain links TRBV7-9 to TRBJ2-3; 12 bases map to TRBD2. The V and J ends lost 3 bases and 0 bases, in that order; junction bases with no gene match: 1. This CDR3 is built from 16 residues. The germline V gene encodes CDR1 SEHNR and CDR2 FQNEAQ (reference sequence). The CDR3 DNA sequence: TGTGCCAGCAGCTTGACTAGCGGGGGCAGCACAGATACGCAGTATTTT. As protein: CASSLTSGGSTDTQYF.

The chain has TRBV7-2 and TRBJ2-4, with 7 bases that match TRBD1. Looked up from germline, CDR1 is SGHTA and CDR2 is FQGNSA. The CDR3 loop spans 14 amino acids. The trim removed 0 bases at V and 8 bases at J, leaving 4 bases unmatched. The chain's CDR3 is CASSLAGGTDIQYF. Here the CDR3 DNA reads TGTGCCAGCAGCTTAGCAGGGGGCACAGACATTCAGTACTTC.